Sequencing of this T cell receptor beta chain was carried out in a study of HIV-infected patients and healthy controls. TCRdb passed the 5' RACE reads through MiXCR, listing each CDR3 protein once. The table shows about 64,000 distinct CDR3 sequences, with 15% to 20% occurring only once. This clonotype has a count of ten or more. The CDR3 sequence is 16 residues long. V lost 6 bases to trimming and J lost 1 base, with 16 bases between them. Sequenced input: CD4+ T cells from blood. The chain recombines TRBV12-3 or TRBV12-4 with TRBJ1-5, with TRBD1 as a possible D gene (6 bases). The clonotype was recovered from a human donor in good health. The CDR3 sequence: CASSRDTGLSNQPQHF. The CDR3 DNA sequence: TGTGCCAGCAGCCGCGACACAGGGTTAAGCAATCAGCCCCAGCATTTT.